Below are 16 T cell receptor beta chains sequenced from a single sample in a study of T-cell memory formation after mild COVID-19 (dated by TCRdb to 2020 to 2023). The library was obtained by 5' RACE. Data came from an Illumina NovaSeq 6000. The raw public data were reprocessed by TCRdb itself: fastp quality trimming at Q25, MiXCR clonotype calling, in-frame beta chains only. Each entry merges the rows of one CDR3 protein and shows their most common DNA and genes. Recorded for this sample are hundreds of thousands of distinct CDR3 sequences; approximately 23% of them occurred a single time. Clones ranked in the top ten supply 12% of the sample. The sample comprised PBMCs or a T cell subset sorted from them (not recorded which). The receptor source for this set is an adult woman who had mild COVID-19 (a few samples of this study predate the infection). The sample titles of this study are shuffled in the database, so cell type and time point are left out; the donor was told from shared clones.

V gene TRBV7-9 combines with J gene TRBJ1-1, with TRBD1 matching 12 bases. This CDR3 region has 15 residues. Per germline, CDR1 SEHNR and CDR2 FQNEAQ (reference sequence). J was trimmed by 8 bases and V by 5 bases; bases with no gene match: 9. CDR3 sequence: CASSQPGQGAWEAFF. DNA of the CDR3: TGTGCCAGCAGCCAGCCGGGACAGGGGGCGTGGGAAGCTTTCTTT.

CDR3 amino acids: CASSQEDSGNEQFF. CDR3 nucleotides: TGCGCCAGCAGCCAAGAAGATAGCGGGAATGAGCAGTTCTTC. The rearrangement uses TRBV4-1 and TRBJ2-1; TRBD2 agrees at 7 bases. The CDR3 totals 14 residues. The trim removed 0 bases at V and 7 bases at J, leaving 3 bases unmatched. Germline CDR1 reads MGHRA; CDR2 reads YSYEKL.

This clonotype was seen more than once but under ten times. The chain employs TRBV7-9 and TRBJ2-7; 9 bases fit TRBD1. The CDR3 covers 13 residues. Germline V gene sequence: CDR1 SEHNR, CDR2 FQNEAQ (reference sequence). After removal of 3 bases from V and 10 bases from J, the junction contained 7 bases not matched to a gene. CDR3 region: CASSLGQGIEQYF. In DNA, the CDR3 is TGTGCCAGCAGCTTGGGACAGGGAATAGAACAGTACTTC.

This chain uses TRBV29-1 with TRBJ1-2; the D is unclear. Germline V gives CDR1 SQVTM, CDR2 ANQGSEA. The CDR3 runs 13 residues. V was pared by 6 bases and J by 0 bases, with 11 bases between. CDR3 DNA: TGCAGCGTCAATAAGGGTCCTAACTATGGCTACACCTTC. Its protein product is CSVNKGPNYGYTF.

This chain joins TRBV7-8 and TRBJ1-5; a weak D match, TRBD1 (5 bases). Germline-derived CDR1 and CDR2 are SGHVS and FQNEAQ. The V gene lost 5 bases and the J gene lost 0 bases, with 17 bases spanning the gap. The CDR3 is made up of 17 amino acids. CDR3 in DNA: TGTGCCAGCAGCCGGGTCGACAGTGGTAGTAGCAATCAGCCCCAGCATTTT. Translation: CASSRVDSGSSNQPQHF.

The CDR3 DNA sequence: TGTGCCAGCAGCCGGACGCAGTTGGACTATGGCTACACCTTC. Translating it yields CASSRTQLDYGYTF. The V and J genes are TRBV7-2 and TRBJ1-2; D call uncertain. Per the germline V gene, CDR1 is SGHTA and CDR2 is FQGNSA. This CDR3 has 14 amino acids. Deletions cut 5 bases from V and 3 bases from J, with 13 bases between.

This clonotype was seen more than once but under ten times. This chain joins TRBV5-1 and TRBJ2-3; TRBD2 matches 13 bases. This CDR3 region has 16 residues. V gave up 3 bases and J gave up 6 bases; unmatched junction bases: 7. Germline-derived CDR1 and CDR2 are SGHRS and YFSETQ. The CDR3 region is CASSSWTSGSDDTQYF. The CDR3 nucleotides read TGCGCCAGCAGCTCGTGGACTAGCGGGAGTGATGATACGCAGTATTTT.

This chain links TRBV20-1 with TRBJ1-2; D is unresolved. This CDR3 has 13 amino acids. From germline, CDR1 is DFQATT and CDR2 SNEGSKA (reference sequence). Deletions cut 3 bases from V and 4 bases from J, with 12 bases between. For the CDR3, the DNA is TGCAGTGCTAGTAGCCTTCGGACCTATGGCTACACCTTC. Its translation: CSASSLRTYGYTF.

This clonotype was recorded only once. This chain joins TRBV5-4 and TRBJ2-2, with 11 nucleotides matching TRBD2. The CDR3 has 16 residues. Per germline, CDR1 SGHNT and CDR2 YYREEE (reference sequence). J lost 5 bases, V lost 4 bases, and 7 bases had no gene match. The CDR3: CASSLGLADLTGELFF. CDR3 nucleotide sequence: TGTGCCAGCAGCCTGGGACTAGCGGACCTAACCGGGGAGCTGTTTTTT.

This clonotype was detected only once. The DNA of the CDR3 is TGTGCCACCTTGGAGGACGATACGCAGTATTTT. It encodes CATLEDDTQYF. The chain has TRBV15 and TRBJ2-3; D might be TRBD2 (5 bases). CDR1 is LNHNV and CDR2 is YYDKDF in the germline V gene (reference sequence). V shed 8 bases and J shed 6 bases, with 9 bases lying between them. This CDR3 is built from 11 residues.

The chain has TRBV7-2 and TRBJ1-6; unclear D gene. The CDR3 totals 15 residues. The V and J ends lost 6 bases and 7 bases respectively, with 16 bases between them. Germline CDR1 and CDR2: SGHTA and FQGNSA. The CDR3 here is CASRPSTGTNSPLHF. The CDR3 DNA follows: TGTGCCAGCAGACCTTCTACCGGCACCAATTCACCCCTCCACTTT.

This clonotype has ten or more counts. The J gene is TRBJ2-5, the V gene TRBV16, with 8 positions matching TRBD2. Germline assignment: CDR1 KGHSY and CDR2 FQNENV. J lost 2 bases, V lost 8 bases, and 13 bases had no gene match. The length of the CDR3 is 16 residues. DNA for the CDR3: TGTGCCAGCCTGAAGCGGGGGACCAACCCACAAGAGACCCAGTACTTC. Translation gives CASLKRGTNPQETQYF.

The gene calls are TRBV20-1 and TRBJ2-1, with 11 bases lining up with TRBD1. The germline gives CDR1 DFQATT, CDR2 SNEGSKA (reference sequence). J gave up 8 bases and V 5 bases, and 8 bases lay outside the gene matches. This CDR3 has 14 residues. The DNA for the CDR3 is TGCAGTGCTCGTCCTGGACAGGGGGCCCATGAGCAGTTCTTC. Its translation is CSARPGQGAHEQFF.

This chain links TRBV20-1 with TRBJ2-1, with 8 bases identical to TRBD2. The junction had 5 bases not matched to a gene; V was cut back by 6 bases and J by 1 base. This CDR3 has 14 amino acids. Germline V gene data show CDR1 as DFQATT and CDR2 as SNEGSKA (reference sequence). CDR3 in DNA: TGCAGTGCAAGTAGCGGGATTTCCTACAATGAGCAGTTCTTC. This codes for CSASSGISYNEQFF.

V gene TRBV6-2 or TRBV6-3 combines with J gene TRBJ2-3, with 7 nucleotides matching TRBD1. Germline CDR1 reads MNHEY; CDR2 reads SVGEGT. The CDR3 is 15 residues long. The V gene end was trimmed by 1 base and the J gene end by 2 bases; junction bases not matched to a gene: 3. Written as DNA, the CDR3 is TGTGCCAGCAGTTACTTGACAGGGAACACAGATACGCAGTATTTT. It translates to CASSYLTGNTDTQYF.

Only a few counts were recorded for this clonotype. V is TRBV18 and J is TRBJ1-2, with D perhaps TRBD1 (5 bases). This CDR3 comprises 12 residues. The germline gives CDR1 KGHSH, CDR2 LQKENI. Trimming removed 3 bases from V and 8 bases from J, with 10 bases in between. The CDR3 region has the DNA TGTGCCAGCTCACCCCGGGGGGACGGCTACACCTTC. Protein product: CASSPRGDGYTF. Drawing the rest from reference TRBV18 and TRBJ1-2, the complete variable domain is NAGVMQNPRHLVRRRGQEARLRCSPMKGHSHVYWYRQLPEEGLKFMVYLQKENIIDESGMPKERFSAEFPKEGPSILRIQQVVRGDSAAYFCASSPRGDGYTFGSGTRLTVV.